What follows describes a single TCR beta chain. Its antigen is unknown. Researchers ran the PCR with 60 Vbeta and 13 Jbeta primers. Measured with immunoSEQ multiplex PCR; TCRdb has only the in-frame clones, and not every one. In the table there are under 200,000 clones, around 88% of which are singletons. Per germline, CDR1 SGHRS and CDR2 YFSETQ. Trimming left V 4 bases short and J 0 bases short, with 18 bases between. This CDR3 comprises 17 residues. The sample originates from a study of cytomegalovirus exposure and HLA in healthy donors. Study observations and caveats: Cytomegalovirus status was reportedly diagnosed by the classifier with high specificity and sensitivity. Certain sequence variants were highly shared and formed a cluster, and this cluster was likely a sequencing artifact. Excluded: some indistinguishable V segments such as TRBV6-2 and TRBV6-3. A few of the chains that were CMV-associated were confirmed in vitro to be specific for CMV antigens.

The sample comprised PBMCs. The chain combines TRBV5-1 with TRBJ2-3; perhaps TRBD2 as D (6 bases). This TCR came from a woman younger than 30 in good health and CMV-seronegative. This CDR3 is CASSMGGTGASTDTQYF. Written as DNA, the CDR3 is TGCGCCAGCAGCATGGGCGGGACGGGAGCTAGCACAGATACGCAGTATTTT.